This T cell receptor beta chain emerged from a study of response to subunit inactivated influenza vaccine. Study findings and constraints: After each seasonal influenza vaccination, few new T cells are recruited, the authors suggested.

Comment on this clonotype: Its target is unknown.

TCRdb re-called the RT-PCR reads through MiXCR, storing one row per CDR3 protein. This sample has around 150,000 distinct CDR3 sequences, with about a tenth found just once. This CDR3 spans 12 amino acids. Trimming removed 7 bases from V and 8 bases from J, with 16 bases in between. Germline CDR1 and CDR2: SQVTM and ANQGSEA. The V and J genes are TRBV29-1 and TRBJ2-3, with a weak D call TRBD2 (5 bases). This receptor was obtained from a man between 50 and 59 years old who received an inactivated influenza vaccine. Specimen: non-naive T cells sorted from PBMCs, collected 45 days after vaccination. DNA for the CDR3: TGCAGCGCCTATAGCGTCGGTGCTACGCAGTATTTT. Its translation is CSAYSVGATQYF.